This T cell receptor beta chain is drawn from a study of Ad26.COV2.S vaccination and SARS-CoV-2 variants. As for the study in general: A participant enrolled in the COV1001 Ad26.COV2.S trial arm provided the sample. General observations from the study: Those who received vaccine or placebo ended up with similar non-spike TCR breadth.

As to this clone: Its antigen is not known.

V lost 4 bases and J lost 2, with 16 bases in between. Germline V gene data show CDR1 as MDHEN and CDR2 as SYDVKM. This CDR3 is built from 16 residues. Treatment in this sample: 15 to 20 received Ad26.COV2.S at low or high dose, single or two shots; about 5 received placebo; per-sample allocation not given. Day 63 following the first vaccine or placebo injection was when the samples were taken. An adult aged 18-55 years in Boston served as the donor. TCRdb keeps only in-frame clones here, not all; method: immunoSEQ multiplex PCR. The table includes some 480,000 clones, roughly 85% detected once. The TCR originated in a person between 18 and 59 years old who received the Ad26.COV2.S COVID-19 vaccine or a placebo. The sequenced sample was peripheral blood, obtained in a trial of Ad26.COV2.S vaccine versus placebo. The chain carries TRBV28 and TRBJ2-3; no clear D. CDR3 nucleotide sequence: TGTGCCAGCAGTTCCTATTCGAGCCACCTCACAGATACGCAGTATTTT. Translated, it gives CASSSYSSHLTDTQYF.